A selection of T cell receptor beta chains follows, all from one sample in a study of T cells after yellow fever vaccination. TCRdb fed the 5' RACE reads into MiXCR, producing one record per CDR3 protein. The sample has about 150,000 distinct CDR3 sequences; less than 8.5% are singletons. The sample consisted of CD4+ T cells sorted from PBMCs, taken 10 days after the yellow fever booster vaccination. These receptors originate from a man aged 25-45 years who received the YFV17D yellow fever vaccine. Both conserved end residues are part of each CDR3. The D gene is left open where the match is weak. Not all rows give a size; the values are once, few, many and, for expanded clones, a class.

>TRBJ2-2|many|TRBV5-1|-
TGCGCCAGCAGCGGGGGTGCAGCGATGAGTACCGGGGAGCTGTTTTTT
CASSGGAAMSTGELFF
>TRBJ2-7|many|TRBV4-3|-
TGCGCCAGCAGCCAACAACGGGAGAGAGGGTACGAGCAGTACTTC
CASSQQRERGYEQYF
>TRBJ2-7|many|TRBV20-1|TRBD2
TGCAGGGGGGGACTAGCGGGCTACGAGCAGTACTTC
CRGGLAGYEQYF
>TRBJ1-2|many|TRBV20-1|-
TGCAGTGCTAGAGATGGGGTGGGAGACTATGGCTACACCTTC
CSARDGVGDYGYTF
>TRBJ2-5|many|TRBV6-2/TRBV6-3|-
TGTGCCAGCAGTTACGGCAGCCAAGAGACCCAGTACTTC
CASSYGSQETQYF
>TRBJ1-4|many|TRBV14|-
TGTGCCAGCAGCCAAAGGCGGGGAGAAAAACTGTTTTTT
CASSQRRGEKLFF
>TRBJ1-1|-|TRBV7-2|-
TGTGCCAGCAGCTTAGTGGAGGGCAGAGGGACTGAAGCTTTCTTT
CASSLVEGRGTEAFF
>TRBJ2-7|many|TRBV4-3|-
TGCGCCAGCAGCCAAGACCCTAATACCGAGCAGTACTTC
CASSQDPNTEQYF
>TRBJ1-5|many|TRBV5-5|-
TGTGCCAGCAGCCCTGGCCACAGGGTGAATCAGCCCCAGCATTTT
CASSPGHRVNQPQHF
>TRBJ2-7|many|TRBV6-2/TRBV6-3|-
TGTGCCAGCCGCCGACTGGAGAATAAGCATAATTACGAGCAGTACTTC
CASRRLENKHNYEQYF
>TRBJ2-1|many|TRBV6-5|TRBD2
TGTGCCAGCAGTTATAGATTTGGAGGGAGGGCCGGATCAGATGAGCAGTTCTTC
CASSYRFGGRAGSDEQFF
>TRBJ2-5|many|TRBV3-1|-
TGTGCCAGCAGCCAGGAAATGGCCCAGTACTTC
CASSQEMAQYF
>TRBJ2-5|many|TRBV5-1|-
TGCGCCAGCAGCTTGGGTTCGGGGGGCTTCCAAGAGACCCAGTACTTC
CASSLGSGGFQETQYF
>TRBJ1-4|-|TRBV7-9|-
TGTGCCAGCAGCTCAACAGGTTCAACTAATGAAAAACTGTTTTTT
CASSSTGSTNEKLFF
>TRBJ1-1|-|TRBV20-1|TRBD1
TGCTGTGCCGTAAGGTACGGGACAGGGATGATGAACACTGAAGCTTTCTTT
CCAVRYGTGMMNTEAFF
>TRBJ1-2|-|TRBV7-8|-
TGTGCCAGCAGCTTAGGATGGGGCTATGGCTACACCTTC
CASSLGWGYGYTF
>TRBJ2-5|many|TRBV5-1|TRBD1
TGCGCCAGCAGCTGGCAGGGACAGGGGGGAGAGACCCAGTACTTC
CASSWQGQGGETQYF
>TRBJ1-1|many|TRBV5-4|-
TGTGCCAGCAGCTTGGGTCTACAAGGCGGGAACACTGAAGCTTTCTTT
CASSLGLQGGNTEAFF
>TRBJ2-7|many|TRBV7-2|-
TGTGCCAGCAGCTCGACAGGAAAGGTGGCCTACGAGCAGTACTTC
CASSSTGKVAYEQYF
>TRBJ2-1|few|TRBV19|-
TGTGCCAGTAGTATAATGTTTGGGCTTAACAATGAGCAGTTCTTC
CASSIMFGLNNEQFF
>TRBJ2-3|many|TRBV20-1|-
TGCAGTTTTCTCTCTAGTACAGATACGCAGTATTTT
CSFLSSTDTQYF
>TRBJ1-5|-|TRBV18|TRBD1
TGTGCCAGCTCACGACAGGGCTTCAATCAGCCCCAGCATTTT
CASSRQGFNQPQHF